The following is a TCR beta chain sequence with its context. In the original analysis: Amplification of reference gene primers provided the estimated nucleated cell counts. Sequencing was performed with immunoSEQ multiplex PCR; in TCRdb, only in-frame clones are kept and a portion is missing. The V and J calls and the clone size are those of that table, but D and trimming were determined from the DNA. The profile shows around 150,000 clones, roughly 80% of them singletons. This sample is part of a study of blood T cell repertoires in COVID-19. The clonotype comes from a man aged 50 to 59 with active or convalescent COVID-19. The sequencing input was peripheral blood.

CDR3: CEGPYEQYF. The CDR3 DNA sequence: TGTGAGGGGCCCTACGAGCAGTACTTC. The chain carries TRBV27 and TRBJ2-7; the D gene is possibly TRBD1 (5 bases). Per the germline V gene, CDR1 is MNHEY and CDR2 is SMNVEV (reference sequence). This CDR3 contains 9 residues.